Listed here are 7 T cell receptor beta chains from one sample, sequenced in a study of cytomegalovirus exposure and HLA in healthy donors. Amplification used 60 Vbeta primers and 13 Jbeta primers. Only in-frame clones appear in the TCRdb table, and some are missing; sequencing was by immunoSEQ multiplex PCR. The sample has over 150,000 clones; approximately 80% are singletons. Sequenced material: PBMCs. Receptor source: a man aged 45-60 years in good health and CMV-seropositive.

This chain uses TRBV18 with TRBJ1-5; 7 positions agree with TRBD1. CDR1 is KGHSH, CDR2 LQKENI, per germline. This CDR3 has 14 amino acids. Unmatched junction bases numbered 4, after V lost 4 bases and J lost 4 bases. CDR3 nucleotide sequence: TGTGCCAGCTCACGGTCAGGGGGGAATCAGCCCCAGCATTTT. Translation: CASSRSGGNQPQHF.

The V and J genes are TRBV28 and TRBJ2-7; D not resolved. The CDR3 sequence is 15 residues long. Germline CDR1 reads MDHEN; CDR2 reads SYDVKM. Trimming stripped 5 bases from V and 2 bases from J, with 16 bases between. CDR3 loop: CASSTPTRVTYEQYF. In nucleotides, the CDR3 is TGTGCCAGCAGTACCCCAACCCGGGTAACCTACGAGCAGTACTTC.

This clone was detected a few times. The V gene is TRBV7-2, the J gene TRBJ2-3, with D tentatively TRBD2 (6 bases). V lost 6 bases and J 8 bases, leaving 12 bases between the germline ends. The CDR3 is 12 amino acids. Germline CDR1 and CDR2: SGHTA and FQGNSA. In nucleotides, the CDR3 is TGTGCCAGCAGACGACTAGACGGTACGCAGTATTTT. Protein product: CASRRLDGTQYF.

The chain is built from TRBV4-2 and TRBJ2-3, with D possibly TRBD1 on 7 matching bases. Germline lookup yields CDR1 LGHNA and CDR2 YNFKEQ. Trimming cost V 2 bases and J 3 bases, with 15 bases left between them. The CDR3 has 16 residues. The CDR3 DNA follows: TGTGCCAGCAGCCAACGGCAGGGGGGTGTTACAGATACGCAGTATTTT. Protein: CASSQRQGGVTDTQYF.

The CDR3 nucleotides read TGTGCCAGCAGCTTAGCAGCAGGGATGTCCTACGAGCAGTACTTC. It is translated as CASSLAAGMSYEQYF. This rearrangement joins TRBV7-6 to TRBJ2-7; possible D gene TRBD1, 5 bases. Germline-derived CDR1 and CDR2 are SGHVS and FNYEAQ. The CDR3 covers 15 residues. V dropped 0 bases and J dropped 1 base, with 10 bases sitting between them.

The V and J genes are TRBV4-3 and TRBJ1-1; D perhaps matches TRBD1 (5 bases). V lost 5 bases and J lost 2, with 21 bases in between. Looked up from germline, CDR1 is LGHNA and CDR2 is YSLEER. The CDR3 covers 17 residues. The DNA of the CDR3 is TGCGCCAGCAGCTTCCGTGGCGGGGGTGAGTTTAACACTGAAGCTTTCTTT. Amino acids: CASSFRGGGEFNTEAFF.

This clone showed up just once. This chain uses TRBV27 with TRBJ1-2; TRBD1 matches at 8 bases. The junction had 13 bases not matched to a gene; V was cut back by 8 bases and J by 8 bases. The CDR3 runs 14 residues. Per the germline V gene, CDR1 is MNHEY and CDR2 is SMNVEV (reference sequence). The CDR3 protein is CASAHRGLIGGYTF. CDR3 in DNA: TGTGCCAGCGCTCACAGGGGGTTGATTGGGGGCTACACCTTC.